The clone carrying this T cell receptor (beta chain) was recorded many times. Antigen unknown. These data are taken from a study of Graves' ophthalmopathy and Graves' hyperthyroidism. What supplied the PBMCs was 7.5 to 10 ml of fresh peripheral blood. Study results and limitations: Distinction of ophthalmopathy from stable hyperthyroidism by a 13-signature model reached nearly 90% sensitivity and 65% to 83% specificity.

Using RNA transcripts, the TCR beta CDR3 regions were amplified. First-round RT-PCR relied on HTBI primers, and a second-round multiplex PCR came next. TCRdb processed the multiplex PCR reads anew with MiXCR; each CDR3 protein has one entry. The table has hundreds of thousands of distinct CDR3 sequences, around 21% seen once. The length of the CDR3 is 16 residues. Trimming stripped 0 bases from V and 4 bases from J, with 18 bases between. Per the germline V gene, CDR1 is DFQATT and CDR2 is SNEGSKA (reference sequence). This chain links TRBV20-1 with TRBJ1-2; weak D call: TRBD1 (6 bases). The sample was peripheral blood. The source is a woman under 30 with stable Graves' hyperthyroidism. The CDR3 here is CSARDRGQGVVYGYTF. The CDR3 coding sequence is TGCAGTGCTAGAGATCGGGGGCAGGGAGTAGTCTATGGCTACACCTTC.